Detailed here is one T cell receptor (beta chain). This sample stems from a study of Graves' ophthalmopathy and Graves' hyperthyroidism. As the template, RNA transcripts were used to amplify TCR beta CDR3 regions. Investigators did first-round RT-PCR with HTBI primers, then second-round multiplex PCR. MiXCR, run by TCRdb on the multiplex PCR reads, gives a single entry per CDR3 protein. The data hold roughly 500,000 distinct CDR3 sequences, with 13% to 15% observed a single time. V gave up 5 bases and J gave up 0 bases, with 17 bases separating them. The germline V gene encodes CDR1 SGHAT and CDR2 FQDESV (reference sequence). This CDR3 contains 17 residues.

This sequence originates from a woman younger than 45 with Graves' ophthalmopathy. The sample consisted of blood. V usage is TRBV11-1 and J usage is TRBJ1-3; tentative D call: TRBD1 (6 bases). DNA of the CDR3: TGTGCCAGCAGCGCTCGCAGGGGCTCCAGCTCTGGAAACACCATATATTTT. Its protein is CASSARRGSSSGNTIYF. The whole variable domain, filled in from reference TRBV11-1 and TRBJ1-3, reads EAEVAQSPRYKITEKSQAVAFWCDPISGHATLYWYRQILGQGPELLVQFQDESVVDDSQLPKDRFSAERLKGVDSTLKIQPAELGDSAMYLCASSARRGSSSGNTIYFGEGSWLTVV.